The clone carrying this TCR beta chain was counted only a few times. The data were obtained in a study of cytomegalovirus exposure and HLA in healthy donors. Method: immunoSEQ multiplex PCR; TCRdb's copy keeps in-frame clones and lacks some. The sample records nearly 80,000 clones, approximately 94% being singletons. Germline V gene sequence: CDR1 SNHLY, CDR2 FYNNEI. CDR3 length: 13 amino acids. Trimming left V 6 bases short and J 4 bases short, with 12 bases between. The donors formed part of the approximately 120-subject validation cohort, distinct from the approximately 670-subject first cohort. V and J are TRBV2 and TRBJ1-1; D is possibly TRBD1 (6 bases). What was sequenced was PBMCs. The sequence was collected from a woman aged 25 to 39 in good health and CMV-seronegative. Here the CDR3 reads CASSRDTLTEAFF. The DNA for the CDR3 is TGTGCCAGCAGCAGGGACACCCTCACTGAAGCTTTCTTT.